This T cell receptor beta chain stems from a study of shared clonotypes between healthy human individuals. Study background: CD4 naive and memory got three plates each, CD8 naive two, CD8 memory one. Study-wide findings and caveats: The generation probabilities recorded for non-shared clonotypes fell below those of clonotypes shared by all four donors. The study found about 5.1% of naive CD4 clonotypes shared across four donors. Sampling was confined to blood; repertoires within tissues likely differ.

Clones were sequenced by immunoSEQ multiplex PCR, and TCRdb holds only the in-frame ones, with some missing. Of about 580,000 clones listed, nearly 98% are singletons. As for this clone: What it recognizes is unknown.

The length of the CDR3 is 18 residues. Positively selected for CCR7, the CD45RO-negative cells used as naive CD8 cells excluded terminally differentiated effector memory CD45RA+ cells. Sequences were obtained from naive CD8+ T cells sorted from blood. This receptor was obtained from a man aged 25-45 years in good health. The chain is built from TRBV1 and TRBJ2-3; the table assigns TRBD1, which was not confirmed against the DNA. TRBV1 is reported as a pseudogene. The DNA for the CDR3 is TGCACCAGCAGCCAAGACGGACCGGGACAGGTACACACAGATACGCAGTATTTT. This gives the protein CTSSQDGPGQVHTDTQYF.